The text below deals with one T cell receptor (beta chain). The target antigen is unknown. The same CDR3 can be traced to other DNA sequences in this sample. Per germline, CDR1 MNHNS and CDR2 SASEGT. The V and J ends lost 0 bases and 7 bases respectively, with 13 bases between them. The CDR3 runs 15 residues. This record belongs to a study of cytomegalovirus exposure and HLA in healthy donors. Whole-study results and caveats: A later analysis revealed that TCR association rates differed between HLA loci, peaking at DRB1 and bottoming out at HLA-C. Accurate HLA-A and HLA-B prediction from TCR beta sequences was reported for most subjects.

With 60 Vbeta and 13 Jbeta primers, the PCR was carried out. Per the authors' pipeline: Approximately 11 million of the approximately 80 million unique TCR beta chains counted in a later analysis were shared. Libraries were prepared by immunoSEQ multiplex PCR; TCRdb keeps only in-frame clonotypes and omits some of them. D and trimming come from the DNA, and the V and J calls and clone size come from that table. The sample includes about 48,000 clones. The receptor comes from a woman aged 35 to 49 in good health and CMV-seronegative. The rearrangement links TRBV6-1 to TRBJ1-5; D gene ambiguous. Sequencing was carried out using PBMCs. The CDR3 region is CASSEAASAGQPQHF. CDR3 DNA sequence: TGTGCCAGCAGTGAAGCAGCAAGCGCGGGACAGCCCCAGCATTTT.